This T cell receptor (beta chain) derives from a study of blood T cell repertoires in COVID-19. Trimming removed 5 bases from V and 2 bases from J; junction bases left unmatched: 9. CDR1 SQVTM and CDR2 ANQGSEA come from the germline V gene. The CDR3 is 16 amino acids. Here immunoSEQ multiplex PCR was the method, and the copy in TCRdb shows in-frame clones only, minus some. The sample records a few hundred thousand clones, roughly 84% being singletons. The V and J genes are TRBV29-1 and TRBJ2-6, with 7 bases matching TRBD1. Material: PBMCs or T cells enriched from blood (not recorded which). This clonotype was obtained from a man over 45 who had recovered from COVID-19. The CDR3 DNA reads TGCAGCGTTATATTGACAGGGAATACTGGGGCCAACGTCCTGACTTTC. Translating it yields CSVILTGNTGANVLTF.